This section outlines one TCR beta chain sequence together with its context. The authors' processing: Estimates of nucleated cell counts were drawn from the amplification of reference gene primers. The method was immunoSEQ multiplex PCR; TCRdb's version includes in-frame clones alone and lacks a portion of them. The DNA gave D and trimming, while V, J and clone size come from that table. This table has approximately 260,000 clones, around 83% appearing once. The CDR3 is 17 residues long. V was cut by 3 bases and J by 4 bases, with 19 bases left in between. Germline V gene sequence: CDR1 SEHNR, CDR2 FQNEAQ (reference sequence). This sample was taken from a study of blood T cell repertoires in COVID-19. Study-wide context: The study drew acute and convalescent COVID-19 samples from the United States, Italy and Spain. From T cells, B-cell-depleted T cells, or PBMCs came the material, which was cDNA or gDNA.

The chain employs TRBV7-9 and TRBJ2-1; D is perhaps TRBD2 (6 bases). The sample comprised peripheral blood. The sequence derives from a man between 18 and 35 years old with active or convalescent COVID-19. CDR3 sequence: CASSFLEGANLYNEQFF. CDR3 sequence (DNA): TGTGCCAGCAGCTTTTTGGAGGGCGCCAACCTTTACAATGAGCAGTTCTTC. The whole variable domain, remainder taken from reference TRBV7-9 and TRBJ2-1, is DTGVSQNPRHKITKRGQNVTFRCDPISEHNRLYWYRQTLGQGPEFLTYFQNEAQLEKSRLLSDRFSAERPKGSFSTLEIQRTEQGDSAMYLCASSFLEGANLYNEQFFGPGTRLTVL.